A selection of T cell receptor beta chains follows, all from one sample in a study of cytomegalovirus exposure and HLA in healthy donors. Generated by immunoSEQ multiplex PCR, the TCRdb table keeps only in-frame clones and is missing some. The table lists 140,000 or so clones, roughly 79% of them singletons. The sequencing sample was made of PBMCs. The receptors were sampled from a woman aged 55-75 years in good health and CMV-seropositive. CDR3s include the opening cysteine and the closing phenylalanine or tryptophan. A D gene is named only where the DNA matches it firmly. Some rows mark clone size as missing; the rest say once, few, many or name a class of expanded clone.

15	-	TRBV4-3	TRBJ1-3	few	TGCGCCAGCAGCCAAGATTTACCTACTGGAAACACCATATATTTT	CASSQDLPTGNTIYF
15	-	TRBV27	TRBJ2-5	-	TGTGCCAGCAGTTCCCGACAGGATTCCCAAGAGACCCAGTACTTC	CASSSRQDSQETQYF
13	-	TRBV6-5	TRBJ1-3	-	TGTGCCAGCAGTTCCTTGAGGGGAAACACCATATATTTT	CASSSLRGNTIYF
12	-	TRBV2	TRBJ1-1	-	TGTGCCAGCGACAGGCTGAACACTGAAGCTTTCTTT	CASDRLNTEAFF
17	TRBD1	TRBV9	TRBJ2-7	once	TGTGCCAGCAGCGAGGGGGCAGGGGGCCGTTTCTCCTACGAGCAGTACTTC	CASSEGAGGRFSYEQYF
16	-	TRBV9	TRBJ2-7	-	TGTGCCAGCAGCCCAGTAACAGGAGAGCTACCTCACGAGCAGTACTTC	CASSPVTGELPHEQYF
15	-	TRBV4-2	TRBJ1-1	-	TGTGCCAGCAGCCAAGTCGTGGGAGAGTACACTGAAGCTTTCTTT	CASSQVVGEYTEAFF
14	-	TRBV5-6	TRBJ2-7	-	TGTGCCAGCACCTTAGGGGGAGGGCCATACGAGCAGTACTTC	CASTLGGGPYEQYF
12	-	TRBV27	TRBJ1-2	-	TGTGCCAGCAGTTCTTCTAACTATGGCTACACCTTC	CASSSSNYGYTF
13	TRBD1	TRBV10-3	TRBJ1-1	-	TGTGCCAACCGACAGGGAATGAACACTGAAGCTTTCTTT	CANRQGMNTEAFF
14	TRBD1	TRBV6-6	TRBJ1-2	-	TGTGCCAGCATCCGACAGGGGAACGACTATGGCTACACCTTC	CASIRQGNDYGYTF
16	TRBD2	TRBV10-3	TRBJ2-7	-	TGTGCCATCAGTGACCACGCTAGCGGGAGCTCCTACGAGCAGTACTTC	CAISDHASGSSYEQYF
13	-	TRBV19	TRBJ2-3	-	TGTGCCAGTAGTATAGGGCCGGGAGATACGCAGTATTTT	CASSIGPGDTQYF
15	TRBD1	TRBV14	TRBJ2-3	-	TGTGCCAGCAGCCATAGGGCAGGGGGCGCCGATACGCAGTATTTT	CASSHRAGGADTQYF
15	-	TRBV4-3	TRBJ2-1	-	TGCGCCAGCAGCCAAGATGGGAGCTCCTACAATGAGCAGTTCTTC	CASSQDGSSYNEQFF